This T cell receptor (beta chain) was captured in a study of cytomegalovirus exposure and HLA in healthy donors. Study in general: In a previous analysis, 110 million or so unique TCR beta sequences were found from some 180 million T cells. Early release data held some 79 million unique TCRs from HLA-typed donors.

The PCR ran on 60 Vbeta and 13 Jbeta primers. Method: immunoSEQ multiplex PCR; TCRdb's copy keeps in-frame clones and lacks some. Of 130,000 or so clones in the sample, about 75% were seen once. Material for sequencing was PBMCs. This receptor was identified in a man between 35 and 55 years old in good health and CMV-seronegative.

The DNA of the CDR3 is TGTGCCAGCAGCTCTGCCACTAGCGGGGGGATTTATGGGAACAATGAGCAGTTCTTC. It specifies CASSSATSGGIYGNNEQFF. The chain is built from TRBV5-6 and TRBJ2-1, with 12 bases lining up with TRBD2. This CDR3 comprises 19 residues. Unmatched junction bases numbered 15, after V lost 3 bases and J lost 5 bases. From germline, CDR1 is SGHDT and CDR2 YYEEEE.